The sequence of this T cell receptor (beta chain) was determined in a study of radiation and T cells in renal cell carcinoma. The sample's time point: blood 4 weeks post-SBRT, at nephrectomy. Documented treatment: 15 Gy SBRT to primary tumor, nephrectomy 4 weeks later. Sequencing was performed with immunoSEQ multiplex PCR; in TCRdb, only in-frame clones are kept and a portion is missing. This sample has 120,000 to 150,000 clones, with approximately 86% found just once. This clone was found a few times. This TCR came from a woman in her forties or fifties with renal cell carcinoma. Sequencing was performed on blood, taken from a patient whose treatment included radiotherapy and nephrectomy.

The CDR3 reads CASSTPTHHNSPLHF. CDR3 DNA sequence: TGTGCCAGCAGCACCCCTACCCACCATAATTCACCCCTCCACTTT. V usage is TRBV28 and J usage is TRBJ1-6; D gene uncertain. Germline V CDR1 and CDR2: MDHEN, SYDVKM. This CDR3 comprises 15 residues. The ends were cut back, 6 bases at V and 5 bases at J, with 14 bases in the middle.